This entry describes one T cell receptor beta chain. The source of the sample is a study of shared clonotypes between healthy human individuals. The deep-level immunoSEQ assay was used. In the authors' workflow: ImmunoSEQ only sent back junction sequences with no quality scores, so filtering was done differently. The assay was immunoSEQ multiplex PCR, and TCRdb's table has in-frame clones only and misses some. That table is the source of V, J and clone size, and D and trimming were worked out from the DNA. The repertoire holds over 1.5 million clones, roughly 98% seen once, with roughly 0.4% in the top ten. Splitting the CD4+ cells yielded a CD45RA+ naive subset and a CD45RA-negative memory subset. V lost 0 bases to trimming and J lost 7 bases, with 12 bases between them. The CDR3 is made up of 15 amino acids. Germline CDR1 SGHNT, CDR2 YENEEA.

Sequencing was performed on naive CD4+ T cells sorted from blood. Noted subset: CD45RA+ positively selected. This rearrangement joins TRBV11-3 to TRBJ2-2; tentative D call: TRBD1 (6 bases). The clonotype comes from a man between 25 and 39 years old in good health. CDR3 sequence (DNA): TGTGCCAGCAGCTTAGATCGGGCAGGGGACGGGGAGCTGTTTTTT. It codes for CASSLDRAGDGELFF. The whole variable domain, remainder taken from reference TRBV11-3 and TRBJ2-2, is EAGVVQSPRYKIIEKKQPVAFWCNPISGHNTLYWYLQNLGQGPELLIRYENEEAVDDSQLPKDRFSAERLKGVDSTLKIQPAELGDSAVYLCASSLDRAGDGELFFGEGSRLTVL.